The entry below gives a single T cell receptor beta chain sequence along with its context. Data came from immunoSEQ multiplex PCR; TCRdb stores just in-frame clones and leaves some out. The sample lists fewer than 85,000 clones, roughly 92% occurring once. Per germline, CDR1 MRHNA and CDR2 SNTAGT. The CDR3 covers 15 residues. V lost 3 bases, J lost 0 bases, and 0 bases stayed unmatched. This record belongs to a study of OX40 agonist ivuxolimab in advanced cancers. Turning to the study itself: Patients were given ivuxolimab, an antibody that agonizes OX40 (CD134).

This TCR came from an adult with an advanced solid tumor such as melanoma, head and neck, liver or kidney cancer. The V gene is TRBV6-4, the J gene TRBJ2-7; TRBD2 aligns across 12 bases. Sequencing used CD4+ or CD8+ T cells sorted from blood, obtained in a trial of the OX40 agonist ivuxolimab. CDR3 amino acids: CASSETSGGSYEQYF. The CDR3 coding sequence is TGTGCCAGCAGTGAGACTAGCGGGGGCTCCTACGAGCAGTACTTC.